This TCR beta chain was retrieved from a study of OX40 agonist ivuxolimab in advanced cancers. Background on the study: People in dose escalation had one of these cancers: hepatocellular carcinoma, melanoma, renal cell or head and neck cancer.

The method was immunoSEQ multiplex PCR; TCRdb's version includes in-frame clones alone and lacks a portion of them. The sample lists almost 35,000 clones; under 90% were seen once. Cycle 7 day 1, cycle 4 day 1, and baseline were the timepoints at which blood was sampled. This receptor was obtained from an adult with an advanced solid tumor such as melanoma, head and neck, liver or kidney cancer. This sample comprised CD4+ or CD8+ T cells sorted from blood, obtained in a trial of the OX40 agonist ivuxolimab.

In nucleotides, the CDR3 is TGTGCCACTGGACAGGGCTATCAGCCCCAGCATTTT. Its protein product is CATGQGYQPQHF. This sequence joins TRBV2 and TRBJ1-5, with 8 bases that match TRBD1. CDR1 is SNHLY and CDR2 is FYNNEI in the germline V gene. J was trimmed by 5 bases and V by 10 bases; bases with no gene match: 4. CDR3 length: 12 amino acids. The whole variable domain, filled in from reference TRBV2 and TRBJ1-5, reads EPEVTQTPSHQVTQMGQEVILRCVPISNHLYFYWYRQILGQKVEFLVSFYNNEISEKSEIFDDQFSVERPDGSNFTLKIRSTKLEDSAMYFCATGQGYQPQHFGDGTRLSIL.